The sequence of this TCR beta chain was determined in a study of cytomegalovirus exposure and HLA in healthy donors. V was pared by 5 bases and J by 3 bases, with 11 bases of the junction left unmatched. The CDR3 runs 16 residues. Germline assignment: CDR1 SGHTA and CDR2 FQGNSA. Assay used: immunoSEQ multiplex PCR; TCRdb lists only in-frame clones, some missing. The table lists roughly 150,000 clones, approximately 88% of them singletons, with 2.5% to 4% in the top ten. Input material: PBMCs. This clonotype was sampled from a woman aged 18 to 35 in good health and CMV-seropositive. The chain recombines TRBV7-2 with TRBJ2-7, with TRBD1 matching 9 bases. The chain's CDR3 is CASSVETGGAGYEQYF. In DNA form, the CDR3 reads TGTGCCAGCAGCGTAGAAACAGGGGGCGCAGGCTACGAGCAGTACTTC. The full variable domain, with the rest looked up from reference TRBV7-2 and TRBJ2-7, is GAGVSQSPSNKVTEKGKDVELRCDPISGHTALYWYRQSLGQGLEFLIYFQGNSAPDKSGLPSDRFSAERTGGSVSTLTIQRTQQEDSAVYLCASSVETGGAGYEQYFGPGTRLTVT.